This T cell receptor beta chain was found in a study of T cell responses to AZD1222 COVID-19 vaccine. Study-wide points: At study baseline, merely several AZD1222 recipients were seropositive. Unmutated regions of variants are reportedly targeted by nearly half of spike-specific TCRs.

TCRdb's table, derived via immunoSEQ multiplex PCR, lists solely in-frame clones and lacks some. This table has over 45,000 clones, around 90% appearing once. As concerns this clone: Its cognate antigen is unknown.

The sequences come from peripheral blood, collected 28 days after the second AZD1222 dose. This receptor was identified in an adult who received the AZD1222 COVID-19 vaccine.

The CDR3 region is CASSRDRGTPYEQYF. The CDR3 DNA reads as TGTGCCAGCAGCCGAGACAGGGGGACCCCCTACGAGCAGTACTTC. V is TRBV3-1 (or the pseudogene TRBV3-2) and J is TRBJ2-7; TRBD1 agrees at 9 bases. Germline V lookup: CDR1 LGHDT, CDR2 YNNKEL (reference sequence). V lost 4 bases, J lost 2 bases, and 6 bases stayed unmatched. The CDR3 contains 15 residues.